This passage covers 22 T cell receptor beta chains from one sample sequenced in a study of sequential checkpoint blockade in melanoma. Treatment: randomized to nivolumab then ipilimumab (arm A) or the reverse (arm B). Data came from immunoSEQ multiplex PCR; TCRdb stores just in-frame clones and leaves some out. The table shows thousands of clones, with about a quarter occurring only once. The input for sequencing was tumor tissue (inferred from file names), taken from a patient given nivolumab and ipilimumab in sequence. The receptors originated from a human donor with melanoma.

The table lists this clone with a few counts. The chain employs TRBV15 and TRBJ1-2; 7 nucleotides agree with TRBD1. Germline CDR1 is LNHNV and CDR2 is YYDKDF (reference sequence). V dropped 0 bases and J dropped 4; count of bases not matched to a gene: 5. The CDR3 has 15 amino acids. CDR3 nucleotides: TGTGCCACCAGCAGAGAGGCAGGGGGTGGCTATGGCTACACCTTC. It codes for CATSREAGGGYGYTF.

Ten or more counts support this clone. The chain links TRBV4-1 to TRBJ1-3, with 9 bases matching TRBD1. Germline CDR1 and CDR2: MGHRA and YSYEKL. V shed 0 bases, J shed 8 bases, and the junction held 5 bases outside the gene matches. The CDR3 spans 15 residues. The CDR3 DNA follows: TGCGCCAGCAGCCAAGAGGGACAGGGCGTGGACACCATATATTTT. This gives the protein CASSQEGQGVDTIYF.

Only a few counts were recorded for this clone. The chain uses TRBV9 and TRBJ2-1; 9 bases are a match to TRBD1. This CDR3 is built from 16 residues. V was pared by 4 bases and J by 8 bases, with 13 bases of the junction left unmatched. Germline V gene data show CDR1 as SGDLS and CDR2 as YYNGEE. Here the CDR3 reads CASSLRLGQGVDEQFF. Here the CDR3 DNA reads TGTGCCAGCAGCCTGAGATTGGGACAGGGTGTCGATGAGCAGTTCTTC.

The chain is built from TRBV5-1 and TRBJ2-1, with 16 bases fitting TRBD2. CDR3 length: 17 residues. The J segment lost 8 bases and the V segment lost 4 bases, leaving 9 bases of the junction unmatched. Germline-derived CDR1 and CDR2 are SGHRS and YFSETQ. The CDR3 here is CASSLEGTSGRGDEQFF. The CDR3 DNA follows: TGCGCCAGCAGCCTGGAAGGGACTAGCGGGAGGGGAGATGAGCAGTTCTTC.

In this sample, this clone turned up many times. The chain couples TRBV6-8 to TRBJ2-1; 10 bases are a match to TRBD2. Germline loops: CDR1 MNHGY, CDR2 SAAAGT. J gave up 7 bases and V 5 bases, and 8 bases lay outside the gene matches. The CDR3 contains 15 residues. The CDR3 reads CASSNQRGGGNEQFF. The CDR3 nucleotides read TGTGCCAGCAGTAACCAGCGGGGGGGCGGGAATGAGCAGTTCTTC.

J is TRBJ2-7 and V is TRBV10-2; a weak D match, TRBD2 (7 bases). Germline V gene sequence: CDR1 WSHSY, CDR2 SAAADI. V lost 8 bases and J 4 bases, leaving 18 bases between the germline ends. CDR3 size: 14 residues. The CDR3 loop reads CASSRKGGAYEQYF. The CDR3 DNA sequence: TGCGCCAGCTCCAGAAAAGGGGGGGCTTACGAGCAGTACTTC.

This sequence joins TRBV29-1 and TRBJ2-7, with a weak D call TRBD2 (6 bases). The germline V gene has CDR1 SQVTM and CDR2 ANQGSEA. There are 15 residues in the CDR3. The germline V and J ends were trimmed by 6 bases and 4 bases, with 22 bases remaining between them. The CDR3 sequence is CSVGHLAGPSYEQYF. The CDR3 bases are TGCAGCGTGGGGCATCTCGCGGGACCTTCTTACGAGCAGTACTTC.

This clone has only a few counts. The chain couples TRBV9 to TRBJ2-7; TRBD2 matches 9 bases. The junction had 7 bases not matched to a gene; V was cut back by 5 bases and J by 1 base. CDR3 length: 15 residues. Germline assignment: CDR1 SGDLS and CDR2 YYNGEE. CDR3: CASRTGLALSYEQYF. CDR3 DNA: TGTGCCAGCAGAACGGGACTAGCCCTTTCCTACGAGCAGTACTTC.

J is TRBJ1-5 and V is TRBV19; D is undetermined. The germline gives CDR1 LNHDA, CDR2 SQIVND (reference sequence). The CDR3 extends over 15 amino acids. The V end was cut by 3 bases, the J end by 5 bases, with 14 bases between. The DNA for the CDR3 is TGTGCCAGTAGTATTGGTAGGAGGTTTGATCAGCCCCAGCATTTT. It codes for CASSIGRRFDQPQHF.

DNA for the CDR3: TGTGCCAGTAGTCCCTTAAGGGGAAAATCGAACACTGAAGCTTTCTTT. Its protein is CASSPLRGKSNTEAFF. This sequence joins TRBV19 and TRBJ1-1; the D gene is possibly TRBD1 (5 bases). The CDR3 has 16 amino acids. V lost 5 bases and J lost 1, with 17 bases in between. In germline, CDR1 is LNHDA, CDR2 SQIVND (reference sequence).

V is TRBV18 and J is TRBJ2-3; no definite D call. This CDR3 contains 15 residues. Germline loops: CDR1 KGHSH, CDR2 LQKENI. The ends were cut back, 6 bases at V and 0 bases at J, with 13 bases in the middle. The CDR3 sequence is CASSLELGSTDTQYF. The CDR3 DNA sequence: TGTGCCAGCTCCCTCGAACTGGGAAGCACAGATACGCAGTATTTT.

This clone has just one count. The genes are TRBV29-1 and TRBJ1-1; D possibly corresponds to TRBD1 (5 bases). From germline, CDR1 is SQVTM and CDR2 ANQGSEA. CDR3 size: 14 residues. Trimming cost V 7 bases and J 3 bases, with 18 bases left between them. Here the CDR3 reads CSADRGGWDTEAFF. CDR3 DNA sequence: TGCAGCGCGGACCGTGGGGGGTGGGACACTGAAGCTTTCTTT.

V is TRBV6-8 and J is TRBJ1-5; 10 positions agree with TRBD1. V trimming: 5 bases; J trimming: 1 base; junction bases outside the gene matches: 11. Germline CDR1 and CDR2: MNHGY and SAAAGT. The CDR3 spans 18 residues. DNA for the CDR3: TGTGCCAGCAGTAAATATCGACAGGGGGCTTCGAGCAATCAGCCCCAGCATTTT. Amino acid sequence: CASSKYRQGASSNQPQHF.

This clone was counted between two and nine times. This chain joins TRBV28 and TRBJ2-3; D is possibly TRBD1 (5 bases). With 4 bases removed from V and 3 bases from J, the gap between germline ends came to 5 bases. CDR1 MDHEN and CDR2 SYDVKM come from the germline V gene. The length of the CDR3 is 12 residues. The CDR3 here is CASSWTTDTQYF. CDR3 bases: TGTGCCAGCAGTTGGACAACAGATACGCAGTATTTT.

This clone has at least ten counts. The rearrangement uses TRBV11-3 and TRBJ2-5; D is unclear. The CDR3 is 14 amino acids. V gave up 5 bases and J gave up 2 bases, with 12 bases separating them. CDR1 is SGHNT, CDR2 YENEEA, per germline. CDR3 sequence: CASSNDGRQETQYF. CDR3 nucleotides: TGTGCCAGCAGCAACGACGGACGGCAAGAGACCCAGTACTTC.

In the case of this clone: A junction boundary mismatches the germline segment, possibly from a read error. The V gene is TRBV6-8, the J gene TRBJ1-1; D uncertain. The CDR3 contains 14 residues. The germline V gene encodes CDR1 MNHGY and CDR2 SAAAGT. In DNA form, the CDR3 reads TGTGCCATCAGTGACTTGAGGAAGAACACTGAAGCTTTCTTT. Its translation: CAISDLRKNTEAFF.

On this clone: The CDR3 goes on 1 residue after the read ends, and that part is filled in from the germline J gene. The V call is TRBV10-3, the J call TRBJ1-1, with D maybe TRBD1 (6 bases). This CDR3 region has 15 residues. The ends were cut back, 0 bases at V and 4 bases at J, with 12 bases in the middle. Germline CDR1 is ENHRY and CDR2 is SYGVKD. This CDR3 reads CAISESRGARTEAFF. Incomplete CDR3 DNA: TGTGCCATCAGTGAGTCGAGGGGGGCGCGCACTGAAGCTTTC.

Many counts were recorded for this clone. V and J are TRBV11-3 and TRBJ2-7; TRBD2 aligns across 7 bases. The V segment lost 0 bases and the J segment 0 bases; nucleotides outside the gene matches: 5. CDR3 size: 16 residues. Germline V gene data show CDR1 as SGHNT and CDR2 as YENEEA. CDR3 nucleotides: TGTGCCAGCAGCTTAGACGGAGCGGGGATCTCCTACGAGCAGTACTTC. Protein: CASSLDGAGISYEQYF. The full variable domain, completed using reference TRBV11-3 and TRBJ2-7, is EAGVVQSPRYKIIEKKQPVAFWCNPISGHNTLYWYLQNLGQGPELLIRYENEEAVDDSQLPKDRFSAERLKGVDSTLKIQPAELGDSAVYLCASSLDGAGISYEQYFGPGTRLTVT.

V is TRBV12-5 and J is TRBJ2-1, with D perhaps given as TRBD1 or TRBD2 (7 bases each). Germline CDR1 and CDR2: LGHNT and FRNRAP. This CDR3 has 15 residues. V gave up 4 bases and J gave up 9 bases, with 19 bases separating them. CDR3 coding DNA: TGTGCTAGTGGTTCTGGACTAGGGGGCTCGGGTGAGCAGTTCTTC. Its protein is CASGSGLGGSGEQFF.

This sequence joins TRBV6-8 and TRBJ1-2; D unclear. V was cut by 4 bases and J by 0 bases, with 9 bases left in between. The germline gives CDR1 MNHGY, CDR2 SAAAGT. The CDR3 totals 14 residues. The CDR3, as DNA: TGTGCCAGCAGTTTGACGGTAGCTAACTATGGCTACACCTTC. The encoded protein is CASSLTVANYGYTF.

This clone was observed at least ten times. The genes are TRBV11-3 and TRBJ1-1; 8 nucleotides match TRBD1. The V gene end was trimmed by 5 bases and the J gene end by 4 bases; junction bases not matched to a gene: 15. Per germline, CDR1 SGHNT and CDR2 YENEEA. There are 17 residues in the CDR3. The DNA of the CDR3 is TGTGCCAGCAGCCGCAGAAGGACAGGGACAAGGGGCACTGAAGCTTTCTTT. Its protein product is CASSRRRTGTRGTEAFF. Based on the CDR3 plus reference TRBV11-3 and TRBJ1-1, the full variable domain is EAGVVQSPRYKIIEKKQPVAFWCNPISGHNTLYWYLQNLGQGPELLIRYENEEAVDDSQLPKDRFSAERLKGVDSTLKIQPAELGDSAVYLCASSRRRTGTRGTEAFFGQGTRLTVV.

This clone was recorded many times. V gene TRBV11-3 combines with J gene TRBJ2-5; TRBD1 matches at 8 bases. This CDR3 has 14 residues. Germline V gives CDR1 SGHNT, CDR2 YENEEA. The trim removed 6 bases at V and 4 bases at J, leaving 7 bases unmatched. CDR3 sequence: CASRQGQGLETQYF. The CDR3 region has the DNA TGTGCCAGCAGGCAAGGACAGGGTTTAGAGACCCAGTACTTC.